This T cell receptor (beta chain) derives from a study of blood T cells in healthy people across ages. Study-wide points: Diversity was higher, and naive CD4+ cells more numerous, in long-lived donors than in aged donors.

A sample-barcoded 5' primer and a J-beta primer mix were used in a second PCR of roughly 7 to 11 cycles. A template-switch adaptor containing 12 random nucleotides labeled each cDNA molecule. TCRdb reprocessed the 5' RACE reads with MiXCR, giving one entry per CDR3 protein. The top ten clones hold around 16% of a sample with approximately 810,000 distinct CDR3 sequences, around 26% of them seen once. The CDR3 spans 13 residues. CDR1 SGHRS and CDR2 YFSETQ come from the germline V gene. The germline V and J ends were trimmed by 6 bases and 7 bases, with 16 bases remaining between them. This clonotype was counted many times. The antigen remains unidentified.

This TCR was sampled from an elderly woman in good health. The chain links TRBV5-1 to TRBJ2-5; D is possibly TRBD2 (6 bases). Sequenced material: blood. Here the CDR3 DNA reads TGCGCCAGCAACCAAGGGACTGGGGGGACCCAGTACTTC. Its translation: CASNQGTGGTQYF.